This T cell receptor (beta chain) was sequenced during a study of OX40 agonist ivuxolimab in advanced cancers. For the study at large: Patients undergoing dose escalation presented with hepatocellular carcinoma, melanoma, renal cell or head and neck cancer. Therapy given before enrollment (anti-PD-1, anti-PD-L1 or anti-CTLA-4) was allowed, and 40% had some. Three individuals attained partial responses, comprising one hepatocellular carcinoma case and two cutaneous melanoma cases.

Sequencing was performed with immunoSEQ multiplex PCR; in TCRdb, only in-frame clones are kept and a portion is missing. Among roughly 60,000 clones, 80% to 90% were seen once, and the ten largest hold 13% to 15%. Study-wide points: Nonresponders included some who also had low normalized T-cell clonal expansion.

V trimming: 2 bases; J trimming: 4 bases; junction bases outside the gene matches: 8. The germline CDR1 and CDR2 sequences are LNHDA and SQIVND (reference sequence). This CDR3 comprises 16 residues. Comments on this clone: What it recognizes is unknown.

This TCR came from an adult with an advanced solid tumor such as melanoma, head and neck, liver or kidney cancer. Source: CD4+ or CD8+ T cells sorted from blood, taken in a trial of the OX40 agonist ivuxolimab. This chain uses TRBV19 with TRBJ2-7; 10 bases fit TRBD1. The CDR3 is CASSIRDRGKIYEQYF. CDR3 DNA: TGTGCCAGTAGTATACGGGACAGGGGAAAGATTTACGAGCAGTACTTC.